These T cell receptor beta chains were read from a single sample in a study of OX40 agonist ivuxolimab in advanced cancers. The table came from immunoSEQ multiplex PCR; TCRdb's copy has only in-frame clones and leaves some out. The data show more than 45,000 clones, 65% to 90% seen once. Here the sequenced sample was CD4+ or CD8+ T cells sorted from blood, taken in a trial of the OX40 agonist ivuxolimab. Receptors originate from an adult with an advanced solid tumor such as melanoma, head and neck, liver or kidney cancer. The CDR3 runs from the conserved cysteine through the conserved F or W. A D gene is named only where the DNA matches it firmly. Clone size appears in some rows only: once, few, many, or a class for an expanded clone.

>TRBD2|TRBV10-2|NA|TRBJ2-2
TGCGCCAGCAATGCGGGACTAGCGGGAGGAAGGACCGGGGAGCTGTTTTTT
CASNAGLAGGRTGELFF
>TRBD1|TRBV6-5|NA|TRBJ1-2
TGTGCCAGCAGGGAGACAGGGTCCTATGGCTACACCTTC
CASRETGSYGYTF
>TRBD1|TRBV19|NA|TRBJ2-1
TGTGCCAGTAGTACGCCGGGACAGGGGGCATATGAGCAGTTCTTC
CASSTPGQGAYEQFF
>TRBD1|TRBV5-4|NA|TRBJ2-7
TGTGCCAGCAGCTCCGGCCGGACAGGGGGTTCCTACGAGCAGTACTTC
CASSSGRTGGSYEQYF
>NA|TRBV10-3|NA|TRBJ1-5
TGTGCCATCAGTGAGTCGAATGGTGGTCAGCCCCAGCATTTT
CAISESNGGQPQHF
>NA|TRBV7-3|NA|TRBJ1-3
TGTGCCAGCAGTCAATCGGGGGCGCTCCCTGGAAACACCATATATTTT
CASSQSGALPGNTIYF
>NA|TRBV2|NA|TRBJ1-2
TGTGCCAGTTCCGGGAACTATGGCTACACCTTC
CASSGNYGYTF
>NA|TRBV19|NA|TRBJ2-7
TGTGCCAGTAGGCCCTTAGATGGACAGTCCTACGAGCAGTACTTC
CASRPLDGQSYEQYF
>TRBD1|TRBV5-8|NA|TRBJ2-5
TGTGCCAGCATCCTGGACAGGGTCGAGACCCAGTACTTC
CASILDRVETQYF
>TRBD2|TRBV7-8|NA|TRBJ2-3
TGTGCCAGCAGCCTCGGGACTAGCGGACTCGCTGGGGATACGCAGTATTTT
CASSLGTSGLAGDTQYF
>TRBD1|TRBV6-1|NA|TRBJ1-4
TGTGCCAGCAGTGAAGTACCCGGGACAGGGCGAAAACTGTTTTTT
CASSEVPGTGRKLFF
>TRBD2|TRBV18|NA|TRBJ2-3
TGTGCCAGCTCACCACCGGGAGGGCCAGATACGCAGTATTTT
CASSPPGGPDTQYF
>NA|TRBV27|NA|TRBJ2-2
TGTGCCAGCAGTTTTCATGGGGCGGGCGGGGAGCTGTTTTTT
CASSFHGAGGELFF
>NA|TRBV27|NA|TRBJ2-7
TGTGCCAGCAGTCCCCAGGGACCCTACGAGCAGTACTTC
CASSPQGPYEQYF
>NA|TRBV29-1|NA|TRBJ1-1
TGCAGCGTTGCGGCCCTATATGGTATCCCTGAAGCTTTCTTT
CSVAALYGIPEAFF
>TRBD1|TRBV27|NA|TRBJ1-3
TGTGCCAGCAGTCCACGGGACAGGGGGGTATCTGGAAACACCATATATTTT
CASSPRDRGVSGNTIYF
>TRBD1|TRBV19|NA|TRBJ1-5
TGTGCCAGTAGTATAGCTCAGACAGGGGCGGGTAATCAGCCCCAGCATTTT
CASSIAQTGAGNQPQHF
>NA|TRBV5-6|NA|TRBJ2-6
TGTGCCAGCAGCTTGCCCCATGGGGGGGCATCTGGGGCCAACGTCCTGACTTTC
CASSLPHGGASGANVLTF
>NA|TRBV10-3|NA|TRBJ1-1
TGTGCCATCAGTGCTGAACTGAACACTGAAGCTTTCTTT
CAISAELNTEAFF
>NA|TRBV5-4|few|TRBJ1-5
TGTGCCAGCAGCTACGACGTGAAGCAGCCCCAGCATTTT
CASSYDVKQPQHF
>NA|TRBV5-4|once|TRBJ1-3
TGTGCCAGCAGCTCGGACCTCTCTGGAAACACCATATATTTT
CASSSDLSGNTIYF
>NA|TRBV19|few|TRBJ1-2
TGTGCCAGTAGTTACAGGGCAGACTATGGCTACACCTTC
CASSYRADYGYTF
>NA|TRBV7-8|NA|TRBJ1-2
TGTGCCAGCAGGCCCACCACCGCTAGCGGTGGCTACACCTTC
CASRPTTASGGYTF
>TRBD2|TRBV5-4|NA|TRBJ2-1
TGTGCCAGCAGCTTGAGTGGGCTAGCGGGTTTTAATGAGCAGTTCTTC
CASSLSGLAGFNEQFF
>TRBD2|TRBV5-6|NA|TRBJ2-5
TGTGCCAGCAGCTCTAGCGGCTCAGAGACCCAGTACTTC
CASSSSGSETQYF
>NA|TRBV6-1|once|TRBJ2-6
TGTGCCAGCAGCGACTCTGGGGCCAACGTCCTGACTTTC
CASSDSGANVLTF
>NA|TRBV6-5|NA|TRBJ2-1
TGTGCCAGCAGTTACTTCAATGAGCAGTTCTTC
CASSYFNEQFF
>NA|TRBV6-1|NA|TRBJ1-5
TGTGCCAGCAGAAAGTATAGCAATCAGCCCCAGCATTTT
CASRKYSNQPQHF
>NA|TRBV23-1|NA|TRBJ2-3
TGCGCCAGCAGTCAATTAGGGCCTCCGGGACACCCTTGGGATACGCAGTATTTT
CASSQLGPPGHPWDTQYF
>NA|TRBV6-6|NA|TRBJ1-5
TGTGCCAGCAACTCCGACGGGAGCAATCAGCCCCAGCATTTT
CASNSDGSNQPQHF
>NA|TRBV19|NA|TRBJ1-2
TGTGCCAGTCAACCGGGATCCGTTAACTATGGCTACACCTTC
CASQPGSVNYGYTF
>TRBD2|TRBV4-1|NA|TRBJ2-1
TGCGCCAGCAGCCAAGACCCAGCGGGAGTATCCTACAATGAGCAGTTCTTC
CASSQDPAGVSYNEQFF
>NA|TRBV5-1|NA|TRBJ2-2
TGCGCCAGCAGCTTGGGGGGCTCGAACACCGGGGAGCTGTTTTTT
CASSLGGSNTGELFF
>NA|TRBV9|NA|TRBJ1-2
TGTGCCAGCAGCGCCACAGGGCGGACTGGCTACACCTTC
CASSATGRTGYTF
>NA|TRBV6-1|few|TRBJ1-5
TGTGCCAGCAGTGTTGTCAGGGGCGCGAATCAGCCCCAGCATTTT
CASSVVRGANQPQHF
>NA|TRBV5-5|NA|TRBJ1-4
TGTGCCAGCAGCTCCACTTTTGGAGGGTCTAATGAAAAACTGTTTTTT
CASSSTFGGSNEKLFF
>TRBD1|TRBV27|NA|TRBJ2-3
TGTGCCAGCAGCCGACAGGGGATGGGTACAGATACGCAGTATTTT
CASSRQGMGTDTQYF
>NA|TRBV6-1|NA|TRBJ1-5
TGTGCCAGCAGTGAAGCTCCAAATCAGCCCCAGCATTTT
CASSEAPNQPQHF
>NA|TRBV11-2|NA|TRBJ1-2
TGTGCCAGCAGCCGAGCAGGGGCCTATGGCTACACCTTC
CASSRAGAYGYTF
>TRBD2|TRBV7-7|NA|TRBJ2-7
TGTGCCAGCTCCCGACTAGCGGGGGACGATGAGCAGTACTTC
CASSRLAGDDEQYF
>NA|TRBV11-3|NA|TRBJ2-1
TGTGCCAGCAGCTTAGACAGCAATGAGCAGTTCTTC
CASSLDSNEQFF
>NA|TRBV7-9|NA|TRBJ1-1
TGTGCCAGCAGCTTACGATGGGGCGGACGGACTGAAGCTTTCTTT
CASSLRWGGRTEAFF
>TRBD1|TRBV7-2|NA|TRBJ1-2
TGTGCCAGCAGCCCAGGGGGCAGGGCCCTCTATGGCTACACCTTC
CASSPGGRALYGYTF
>NA|TRBV7-2|NA|TRBJ1-2
TGTGCCAGCAGCCCTCGGGGAGGGAGGAATGGCTACACCTTC
CASSPRGGRNGYTF
>TRBD1|TRBV27|NA|TRBJ1-1
TGTGCCAGCGCTCGGACAGGCCCGAACACTGAAGCTTTCTTT
CASARTGPNTEAFF
>TRBD1|TRBV25-1|once|TRBJ1-5
TGTGCCAGCAGTGAGTCGGGTACAGGGGGAAATCAGCCCCAGCATTTT
CASSESGTGGNQPQHF
>TRBD1|TRBV27|NA|TRBJ1-5
TGTGCCAGCAGTTTGACAGGGGGCAATCAGCCCCAGCATTTT
CASSLTGGNQPQHF
>NA|TRBV7-9|few|TRBJ1-1
TGTGCCAGCAGCCCCGGACAGTTGAACACTGAAGCTTTCTTT
CASSPGQLNTEAFF
>NA|TRBV19|NA|TRBJ1-1
TGTGCCAGTAAGGAGAACACTGAAGCTTTCTTT
CASKENTEAFF